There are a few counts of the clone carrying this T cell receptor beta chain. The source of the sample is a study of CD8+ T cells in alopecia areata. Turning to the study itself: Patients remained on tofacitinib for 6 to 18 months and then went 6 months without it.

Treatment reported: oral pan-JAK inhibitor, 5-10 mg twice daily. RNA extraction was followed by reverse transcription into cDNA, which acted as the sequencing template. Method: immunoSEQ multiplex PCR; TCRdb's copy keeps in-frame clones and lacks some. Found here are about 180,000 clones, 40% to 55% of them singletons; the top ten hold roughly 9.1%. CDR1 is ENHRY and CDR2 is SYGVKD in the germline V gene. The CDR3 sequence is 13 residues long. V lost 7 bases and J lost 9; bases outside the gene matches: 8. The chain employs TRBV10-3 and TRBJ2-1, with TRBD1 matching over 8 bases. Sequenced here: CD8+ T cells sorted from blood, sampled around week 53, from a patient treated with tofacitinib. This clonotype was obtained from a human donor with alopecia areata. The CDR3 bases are TGTGCCATCACCCCGGACAGGGTCAGTGAGCAGTTCTTC. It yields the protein CAITPDRVSEQFF.